This TCR beta chain is drawn from a study of cytomegalovirus exposure and HLA in healthy donors. This clone was counted a few times. PCR primers comprised 60 Vbeta and 13 Jbeta primers. TCRdb's table, derived via immunoSEQ multiplex PCR, lists solely in-frame clones and lacks some. Of some 150,000 clones listed, roughly 76% are singletons. CDR1 and CDR2 (germline): MNHEY, SMNVEV (reference sequence). Trimming stripped 8 bases from V and 5 bases from J, with 9 bases between. The CDR3 extends over 12 amino acids. The chain combines TRBV27 with TRBJ2-2; D gene ambiguous. Sequenced sample: PBMCs. The TCR comes from a human donor in good health. The CDR3 protein is CASGRRTGELFF. In DNA form, the CDR3 reads TGTGCCAGCGGCAGGCGTACCGGGGAGCTGTTTTTT.